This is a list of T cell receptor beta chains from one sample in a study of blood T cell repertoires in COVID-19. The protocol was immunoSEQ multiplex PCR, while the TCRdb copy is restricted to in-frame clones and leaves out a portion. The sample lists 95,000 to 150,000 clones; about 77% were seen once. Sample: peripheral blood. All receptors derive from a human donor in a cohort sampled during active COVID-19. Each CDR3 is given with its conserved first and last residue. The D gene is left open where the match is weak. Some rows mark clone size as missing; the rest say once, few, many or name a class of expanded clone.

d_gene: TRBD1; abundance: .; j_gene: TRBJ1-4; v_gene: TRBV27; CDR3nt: TGTGCCAGCACCACAGGGGGAATGAAGCTTAATGAAAAACTGTTTTTT; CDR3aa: CASTTGGMKLNEKLFF
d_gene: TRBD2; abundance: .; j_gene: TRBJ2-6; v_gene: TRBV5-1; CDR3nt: TGCGCCAGCAGGAGTGGGAGGGGCCTAAGCTCTGGGGCCAACGTCCTGACTTTC; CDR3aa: CASRSGRGLSSGANVLTF
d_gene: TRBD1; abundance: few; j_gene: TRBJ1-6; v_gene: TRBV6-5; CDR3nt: TGTGCCAGCAGCCCCGGACAGGATAATTCACCCCTCCACTTT; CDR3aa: CASSPGQDNSPLHF
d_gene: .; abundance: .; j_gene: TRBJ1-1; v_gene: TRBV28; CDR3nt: TGTGCCAGCAGTTCCGGGGACATTGAAGCTTTCTTT; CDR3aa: CASSSGDIEAFF
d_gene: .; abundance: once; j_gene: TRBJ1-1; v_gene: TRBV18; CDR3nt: TGTGCCAGCTCACCACACCAGGGGTTAGTTTCTTTGAACACTGAAGCTTTCTTT; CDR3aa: CASSPHQGLVSLNTEAFF
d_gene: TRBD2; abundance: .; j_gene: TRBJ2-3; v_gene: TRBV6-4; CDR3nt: TGTGCCAGCAGTGAAGCTGGGGAGGGAGGGGATACGCAGTATTTT; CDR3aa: CASSEAGEGGDTQYF
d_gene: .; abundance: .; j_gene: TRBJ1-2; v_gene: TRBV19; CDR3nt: TGTGCCAGTAGTTCCCCCCAAAAGGAGCTGAGCTACACCTTC; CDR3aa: CASSSPQKELSYTF
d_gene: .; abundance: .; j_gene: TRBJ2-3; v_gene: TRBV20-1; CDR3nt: TGCAGTGCTACCACGGCAGATACGCAGTATTTT; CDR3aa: CSATTADTQYF
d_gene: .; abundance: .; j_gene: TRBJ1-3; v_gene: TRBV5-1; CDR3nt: TGCGCCAGCAGCTTGACGGGGTATGGAAACACCATATATTTT; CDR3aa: CASSLTGYGNTIYF
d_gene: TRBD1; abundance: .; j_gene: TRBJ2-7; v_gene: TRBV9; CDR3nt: TGTGCCAGCAGCCAGGGGGCGGGGCTGATCTACGAGCAGTACTTC; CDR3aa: CASSQGAGLIYEQYF
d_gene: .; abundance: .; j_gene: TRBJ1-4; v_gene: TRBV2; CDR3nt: TGTGCCAGCCGACAGTCCGGCGGTGAAAAACTGTTTTTT; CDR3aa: CASRQSGGEKLFF
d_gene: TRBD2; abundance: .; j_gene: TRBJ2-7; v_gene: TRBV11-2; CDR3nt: TGTGCCAGCAGCGTGGGACTAGCGGGGTACGAGCAGTACTTC; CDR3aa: CASSVGLAGYEQYF
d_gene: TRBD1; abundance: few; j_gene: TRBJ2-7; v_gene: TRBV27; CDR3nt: TGTGCCAGCAGTGCTCGACAGGGGCCGCCAGCCGAGCAGTACTTC; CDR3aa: CASSARQGPPAEQYF
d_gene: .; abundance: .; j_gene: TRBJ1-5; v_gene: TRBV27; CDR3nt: TGTGCCAGCAGTTTAGTCGTAGGTACGGACGGGGGCAATCAGCCCCAGCATTTT; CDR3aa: CASSLVVGTDGGNQPQHF
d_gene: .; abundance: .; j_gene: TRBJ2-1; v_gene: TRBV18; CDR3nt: TGTGCCAGCTCACTTCTGACAGATTACAATGAGCAGTTCTTC; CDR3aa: CASSLLTDYNEQFF
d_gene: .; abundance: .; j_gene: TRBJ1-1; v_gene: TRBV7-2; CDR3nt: TGTGCCAGCAGCTCGGGGGGGGCTATGAACACTGAAGCTTTCTTT; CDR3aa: CASSSGGAMNTEAFF
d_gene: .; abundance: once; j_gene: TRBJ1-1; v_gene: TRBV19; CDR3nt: TGTGCCAGTAGTATCGGGGGGGTCACTGAAGCTTTCTTT; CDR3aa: CASSIGGVTEAFF